One T cell receptor beta chain is described in this entry. Antigen unknown. Possible read error: a much larger clone is one base away. The CDR3 contains 15 residues. J was trimmed by 8 bases and V by 2 bases; bases with no gene match: 6. This sample is part of a study of tumor-infiltrating lymphocytes in primary liver carcinoma. Study-level findings and limits: The overlap of tumor-adjacent and tumor-blood pairs was smaller than that of tumor region pairs. The use of bulk unsorted samples meant that CD4+ and CD8+ repertoires were not compared.

The source of the blood RNA was unsorted whole blood, and germline DNA was extracted as well. Researchers generated TCR beta cDNA from about 500 ng of total RNA, relying on a constant-region primer. The TCR beta library was amplified through three nested multiplex PCR rounds in a modified ARM-PCR procedure. A C-beta reverse primer was combined with TRBV1-TRBV30 forward primers in the first two PCR rounds, and each round had about 10 cycles. TCRdb redid the calling of the multiplex PCR reads with MiXCR, one entry per CDR3 protein. The table has about 330,000 distinct CDR3 sequences, around three fifths seen once.

V gene TRBV12-3 or TRBV12-4 combines with J gene TRBJ2-1, with TRBD2 identical over 10 bases. Sequencing was done on a sample of peripheral blood. This receptor was identified in a man in his forties with primary liver carcinoma and hepatitis B virus infection. The CDR3 sequence is CASSLQREGLHEQFF. CDR3 DNA: TGTGCCAGCAGTTTACAGCGGGAGGGCCTACATGAGCAGTTCTTC.